Below, 2 T cell receptor beta chains from the same sample are listed, as sequenced in a study of T cells after posttransplantation cyclophosphamide. Method: immunoSEQ multiplex PCR; TCRdb's copy keeps in-frame clones and lacks some. Among about 50,000 clones listed, approximately 94% were seen once. Source material: PBMCs. These receptors were obtained from a woman aged 30 to 39 in good health and a related stem cell transplant donor.

The chain's CDR3 is CASSLNSGGFVEQYF. The CDR3 nucleotides read TGTGCCAGCAGCCTAAATAGCGGGGGGTTCGTCGAGCAGTACTTC. The V gene is TRBV11-2, the J gene TRBJ2-7; 10 positions agree with TRBD2. Germline V lookup: CDR1 SGHAT, CDR2 FQNNGV. This CDR3 contains 15 residues. The ends lost 5 bases at V and 6 bases at J; junction bases unmatched: 10.

The DNA for the CDR3 is TGCGCCAGCAGCCAAGAGCAGCGGGGGGGATACACAGATACGCAGTATTTT. Translating it yields CASSQEQRGGYTDTQYF. This chain connects TRBV4-1 to TRBJ2-3, with 10 bases fitting TRBD2. The trim removed 0 bases at V and 2 bases at J, leaving 5 bases unmatched. There are 17 residues in the CDR3. The germline gives CDR1 MGHRA, CDR2 YSYEKL.